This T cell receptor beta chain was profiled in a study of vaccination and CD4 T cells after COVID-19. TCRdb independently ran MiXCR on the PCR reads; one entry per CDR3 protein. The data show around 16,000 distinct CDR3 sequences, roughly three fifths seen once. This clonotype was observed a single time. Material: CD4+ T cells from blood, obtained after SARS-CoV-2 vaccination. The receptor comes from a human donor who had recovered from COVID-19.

The CDR3 reads CASKMGGTDTQYF. In nucleotides, the CDR3 is TGTGCCAGCAAGATGGGGGGCACAGATACGCAGTATTTT. The V and J genes are TRBV2 and TRBJ2-3; D might be TRBD1 or TRBD2, each matching 5 bases. The CDR3 totals 13 residues. Looked up from germline, CDR1 is SNHLY and CDR2 is FYNNEI. V was clipped by 7 bases and J by 1 base, with 9 bases between them.